This TCR beta chain comes out of a study of T cell responses to AZD1222 COVID-19 vaccine. TCRdb keeps only in-frame clones here, not all; method: immunoSEQ multiplex PCR. The profile shows about 67,000 clones, 80% to 90% of them singletons. The CDR3 has 17 amino acids. J gave up 1 base and V 5 bases, and 12 bases lay outside the gene matches. Germline CDR1 and CDR2: SGHVS and FQNEAQ. Sample: peripheral blood, taken on day 0 of AZD1222 vaccination. This chain connects TRBV7-8 to TRBJ2-7; 9 positions agree with TRBD1. The clonotype comes from an adult in good health. DNA of the CDR3: TGTGCCAGCAGCCCCGAGGGGGCCGGGACAGGGTCCTACGAGCAGTACTTC. This sequence encodes CASSPEGAGTGSYEQYF.